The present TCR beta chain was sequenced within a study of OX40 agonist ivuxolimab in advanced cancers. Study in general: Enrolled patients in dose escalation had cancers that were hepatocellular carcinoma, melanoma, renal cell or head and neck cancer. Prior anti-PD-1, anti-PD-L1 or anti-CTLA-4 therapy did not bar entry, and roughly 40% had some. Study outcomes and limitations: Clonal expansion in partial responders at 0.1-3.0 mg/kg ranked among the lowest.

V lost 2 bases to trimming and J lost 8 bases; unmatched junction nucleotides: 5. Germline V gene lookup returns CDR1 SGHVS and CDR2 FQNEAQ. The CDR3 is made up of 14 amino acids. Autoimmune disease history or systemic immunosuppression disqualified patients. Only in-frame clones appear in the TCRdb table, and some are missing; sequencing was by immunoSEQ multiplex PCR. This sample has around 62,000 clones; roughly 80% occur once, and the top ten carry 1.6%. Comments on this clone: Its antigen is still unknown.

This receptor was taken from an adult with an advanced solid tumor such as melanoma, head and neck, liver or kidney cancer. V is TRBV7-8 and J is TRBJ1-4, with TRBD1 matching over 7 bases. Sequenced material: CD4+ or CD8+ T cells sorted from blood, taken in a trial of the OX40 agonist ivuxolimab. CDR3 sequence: CASSLLRDREKLFF. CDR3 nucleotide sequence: TGTGCCAGCAGCTTACTTCGGGACAGAGAAAAACTGTTTTTT.